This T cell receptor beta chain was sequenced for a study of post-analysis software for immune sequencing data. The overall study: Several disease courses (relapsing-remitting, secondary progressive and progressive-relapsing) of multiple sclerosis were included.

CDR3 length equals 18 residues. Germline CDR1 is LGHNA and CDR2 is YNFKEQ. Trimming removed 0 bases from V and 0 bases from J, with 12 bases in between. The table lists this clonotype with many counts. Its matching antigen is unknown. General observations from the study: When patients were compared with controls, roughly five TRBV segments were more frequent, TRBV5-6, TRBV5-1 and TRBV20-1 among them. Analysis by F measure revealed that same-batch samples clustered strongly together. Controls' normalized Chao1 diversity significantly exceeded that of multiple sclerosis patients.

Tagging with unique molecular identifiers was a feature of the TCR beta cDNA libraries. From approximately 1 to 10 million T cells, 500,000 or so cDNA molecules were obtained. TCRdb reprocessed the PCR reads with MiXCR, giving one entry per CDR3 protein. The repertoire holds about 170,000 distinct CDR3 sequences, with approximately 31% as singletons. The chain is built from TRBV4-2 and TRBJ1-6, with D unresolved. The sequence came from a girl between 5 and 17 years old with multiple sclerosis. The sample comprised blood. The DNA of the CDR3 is TGTGCCAGCAGCCAAGAAGGCAGTCTCGGCTCCTATAATTCACCCCTCCACTTT. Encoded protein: CASSQEGSLGSYNSPLHF.